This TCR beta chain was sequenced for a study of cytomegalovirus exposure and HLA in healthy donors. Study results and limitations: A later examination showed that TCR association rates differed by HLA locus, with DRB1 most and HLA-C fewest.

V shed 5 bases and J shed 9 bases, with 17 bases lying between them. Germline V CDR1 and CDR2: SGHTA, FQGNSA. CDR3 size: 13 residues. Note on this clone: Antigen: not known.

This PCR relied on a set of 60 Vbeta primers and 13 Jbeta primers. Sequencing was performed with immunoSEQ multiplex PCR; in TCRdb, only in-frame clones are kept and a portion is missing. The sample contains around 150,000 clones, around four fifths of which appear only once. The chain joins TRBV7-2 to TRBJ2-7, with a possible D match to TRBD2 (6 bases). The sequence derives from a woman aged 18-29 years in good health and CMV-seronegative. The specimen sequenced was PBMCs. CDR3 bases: TGTGCCAGCAGCCCCAGACTAGGGGAAAGGCAGTACTTC. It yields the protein CASSPRLGERQYF.